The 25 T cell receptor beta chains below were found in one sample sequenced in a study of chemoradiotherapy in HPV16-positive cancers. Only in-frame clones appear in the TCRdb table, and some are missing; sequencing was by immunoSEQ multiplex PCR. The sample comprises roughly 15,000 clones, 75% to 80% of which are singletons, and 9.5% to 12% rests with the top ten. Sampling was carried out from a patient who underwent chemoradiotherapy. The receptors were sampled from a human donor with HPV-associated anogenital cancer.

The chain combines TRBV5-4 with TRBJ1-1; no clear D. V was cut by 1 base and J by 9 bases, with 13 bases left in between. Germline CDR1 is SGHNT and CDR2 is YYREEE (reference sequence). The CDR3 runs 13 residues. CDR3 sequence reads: CASSLRIGQKAFF. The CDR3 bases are TGTGCCAGCAGCTTGCGGATAGGGCAGAAAGCTTTCTTT. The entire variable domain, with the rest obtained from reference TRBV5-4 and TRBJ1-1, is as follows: ETGVTQSPTHLIKTRGQQVTLRCSSQSGHNTVSWYQQALGQGPQFIFQYYREEENGRGNFPPRFSGLQFPNYSSELNVNALELDDSALYLCASSLRIGQKAFFGQGTRLTVV.

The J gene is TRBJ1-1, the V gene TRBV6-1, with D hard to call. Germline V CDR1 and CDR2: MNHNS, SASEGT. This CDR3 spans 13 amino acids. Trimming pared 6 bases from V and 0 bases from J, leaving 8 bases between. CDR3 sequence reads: CASRVKMNTEAFF. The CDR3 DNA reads TGTGCCAGCAGGGTGAAGATGAACACTGAAGCTTTCTTT.

The CDR3 DNA sequence: TGTGCCAGTAGCCCGACCTGGGGTGGCAATCAGCCCCAGCATTTT. It yields the protein CASSPTWGGNQPQHF. The chain is built from TRBV19 and TRBJ1-5; unclear D gene. CDR1 LNHDA and CDR2 SQIVND come from the germline V gene (reference sequence). The V end was cut by 6 bases, the J end by 2 bases, with 14 bases between. The CDR3 sequence is 15 residues long.

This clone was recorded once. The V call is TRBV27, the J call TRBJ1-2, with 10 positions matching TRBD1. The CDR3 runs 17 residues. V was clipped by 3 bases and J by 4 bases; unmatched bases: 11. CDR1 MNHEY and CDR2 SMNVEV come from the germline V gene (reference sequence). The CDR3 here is CASSLTGGEVSIYGYTF. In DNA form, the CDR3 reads TGTGCCAGCAGTTTGACAGGGGGCGAGGTTTCGATCTATGGCTACACCTTC.

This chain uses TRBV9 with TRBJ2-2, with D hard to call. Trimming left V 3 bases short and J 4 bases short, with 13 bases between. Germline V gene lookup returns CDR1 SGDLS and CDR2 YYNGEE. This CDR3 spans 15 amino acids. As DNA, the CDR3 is TGTGCCAGCAGCGACCAGACACATACCACCGGGGAGCTGTTTTTT. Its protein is CASSDQTHTTGELFF.

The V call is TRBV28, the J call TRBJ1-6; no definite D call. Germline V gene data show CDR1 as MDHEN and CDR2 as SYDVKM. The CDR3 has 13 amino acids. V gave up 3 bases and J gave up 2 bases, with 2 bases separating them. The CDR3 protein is CASSFPYNSPLHF. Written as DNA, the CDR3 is TGTGCCAGCAGTTTTCCCTATAATTCACCCCTCCACTTT.

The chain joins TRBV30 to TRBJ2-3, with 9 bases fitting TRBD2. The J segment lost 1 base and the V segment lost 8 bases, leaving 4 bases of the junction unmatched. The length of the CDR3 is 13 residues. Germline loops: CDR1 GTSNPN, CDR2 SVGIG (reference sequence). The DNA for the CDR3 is TGTGCCCACAGGACTAGCGGCACAGATACGCAGTATTTT. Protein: CAHRTSGTDTQYF.

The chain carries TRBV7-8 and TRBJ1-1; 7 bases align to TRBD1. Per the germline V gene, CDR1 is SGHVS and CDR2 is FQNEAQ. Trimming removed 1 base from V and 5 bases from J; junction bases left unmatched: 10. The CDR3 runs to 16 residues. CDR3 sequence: CASSLGQGGNRTEAFF. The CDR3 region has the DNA TGTGCCAGCAGCTTAGGACAGGGAGGGAATAGGACTGAAGCTTTCTTT.

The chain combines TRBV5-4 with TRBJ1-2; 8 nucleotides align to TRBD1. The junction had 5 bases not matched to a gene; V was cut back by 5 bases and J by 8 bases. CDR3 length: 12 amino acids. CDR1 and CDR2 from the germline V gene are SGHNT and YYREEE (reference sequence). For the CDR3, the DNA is TGTGCCAGCAGTACACAGGGGGGCGGCTACACCTTC. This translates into CASSTQGGGYTF.

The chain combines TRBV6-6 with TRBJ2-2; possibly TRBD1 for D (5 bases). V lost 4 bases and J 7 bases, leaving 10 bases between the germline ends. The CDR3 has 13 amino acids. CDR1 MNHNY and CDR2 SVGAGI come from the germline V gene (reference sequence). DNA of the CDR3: TGTGCCAGCAGTTCAGACAGTTACGGGGAGCTGTTTTTT. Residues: CASSSDSYGELFF.

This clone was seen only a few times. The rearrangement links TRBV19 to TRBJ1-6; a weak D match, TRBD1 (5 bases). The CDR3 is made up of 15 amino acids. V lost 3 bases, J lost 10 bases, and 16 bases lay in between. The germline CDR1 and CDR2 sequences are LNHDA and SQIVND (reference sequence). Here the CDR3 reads CASSMGPGLRSPLHF. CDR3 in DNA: TGTGCCAGTAGTATGGGGCCGGGCCTTCGGTCACCCCTCCACTTT.

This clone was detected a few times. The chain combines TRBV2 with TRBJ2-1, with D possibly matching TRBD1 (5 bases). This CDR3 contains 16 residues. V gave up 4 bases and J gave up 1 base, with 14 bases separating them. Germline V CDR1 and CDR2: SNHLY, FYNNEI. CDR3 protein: CASSVTVTNSYNEQFF. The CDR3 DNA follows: TGTGCCAGCAGTGTGACAGTAACCAATTCCTACAATGAGCAGTTCTTC.

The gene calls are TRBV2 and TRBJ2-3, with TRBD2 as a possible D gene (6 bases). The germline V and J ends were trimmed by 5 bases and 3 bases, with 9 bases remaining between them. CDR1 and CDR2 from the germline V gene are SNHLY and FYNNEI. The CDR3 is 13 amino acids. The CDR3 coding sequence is TGTGCCAGCAGTTGGACTATAACAGATACGCAGTATTTT. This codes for CASSWTITDTQYF.

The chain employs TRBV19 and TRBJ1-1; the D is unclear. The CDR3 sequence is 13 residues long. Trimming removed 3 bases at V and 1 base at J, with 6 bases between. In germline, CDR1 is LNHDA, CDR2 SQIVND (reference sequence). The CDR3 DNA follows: TGTGCCAGTAGTATGTCGGAGAACACTGAAGCTTTCTTT. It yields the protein CASSMSENTEAFF.

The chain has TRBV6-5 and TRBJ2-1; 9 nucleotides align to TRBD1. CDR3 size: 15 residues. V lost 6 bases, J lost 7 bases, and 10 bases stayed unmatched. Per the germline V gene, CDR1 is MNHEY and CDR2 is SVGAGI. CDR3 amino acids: CASSETGGGGNEQFF. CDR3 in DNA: TGTGCCAGCAGCGAGACAGGGGGTGGGGGAAATGAGCAGTTCTTC.

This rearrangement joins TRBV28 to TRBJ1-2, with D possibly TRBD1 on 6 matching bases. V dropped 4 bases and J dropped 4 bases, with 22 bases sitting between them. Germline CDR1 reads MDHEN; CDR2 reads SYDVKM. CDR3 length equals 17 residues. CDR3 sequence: CASSSTARGGRGYGYTF. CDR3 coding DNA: TGTGCCAGCAGTTCTACCGCTAGAGGGGGGCGCGGCTATGGCTACACCTTC.

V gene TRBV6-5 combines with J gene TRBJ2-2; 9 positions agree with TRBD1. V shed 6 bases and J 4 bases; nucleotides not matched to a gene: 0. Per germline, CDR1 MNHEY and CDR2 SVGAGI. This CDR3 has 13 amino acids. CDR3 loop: CASRTGGTGELFF. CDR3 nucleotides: TGTGCCAGCAGGACAGGGGGCACCGGGGAGCTGTTTTTT.

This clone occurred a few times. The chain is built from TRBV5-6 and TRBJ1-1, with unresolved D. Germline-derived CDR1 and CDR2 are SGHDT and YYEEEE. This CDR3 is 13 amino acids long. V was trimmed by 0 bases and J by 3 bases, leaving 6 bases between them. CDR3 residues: CASSLVRDTEAFF. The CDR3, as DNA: TGTGCCAGCAGCTTGGTTAGGGACACTGAAGCTTTCTTT.

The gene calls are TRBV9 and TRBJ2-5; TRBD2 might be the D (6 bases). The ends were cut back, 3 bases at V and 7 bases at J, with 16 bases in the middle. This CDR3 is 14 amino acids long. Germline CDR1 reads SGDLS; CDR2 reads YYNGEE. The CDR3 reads CASSGKWGDVTQYF. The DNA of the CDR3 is TGTGCCAGCAGCGGGAAGTGGGGGGACGTGACCCAGTACTTC.

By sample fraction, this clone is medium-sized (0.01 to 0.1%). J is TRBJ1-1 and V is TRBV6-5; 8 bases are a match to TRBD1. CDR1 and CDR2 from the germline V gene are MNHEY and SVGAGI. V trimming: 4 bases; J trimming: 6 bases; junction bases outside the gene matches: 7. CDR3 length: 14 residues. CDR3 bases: TGTGCCAGCAGTTTGTTAGGACAGGGTTCTGAAGCTTTCTTT. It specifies CASSLLGQGSEAFF.

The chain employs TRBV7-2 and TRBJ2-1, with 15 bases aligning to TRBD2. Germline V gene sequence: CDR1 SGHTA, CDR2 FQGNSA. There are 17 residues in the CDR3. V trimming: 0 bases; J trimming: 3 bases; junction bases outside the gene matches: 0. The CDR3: CASSLAGLAGGYNEQFF. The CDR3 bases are TGTGCCAGCAGCTTAGCGGGACTAGCGGGGGGCTACAATGAGCAGTTCTTC.

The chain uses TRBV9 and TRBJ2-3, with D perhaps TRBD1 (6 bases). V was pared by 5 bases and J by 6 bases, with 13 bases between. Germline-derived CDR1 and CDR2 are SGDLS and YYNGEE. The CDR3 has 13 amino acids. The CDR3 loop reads CASSASQGDTQYF. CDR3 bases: TGTGCCAGCAGTGCATCTCAGGGGGATACGCAGTATTTT.

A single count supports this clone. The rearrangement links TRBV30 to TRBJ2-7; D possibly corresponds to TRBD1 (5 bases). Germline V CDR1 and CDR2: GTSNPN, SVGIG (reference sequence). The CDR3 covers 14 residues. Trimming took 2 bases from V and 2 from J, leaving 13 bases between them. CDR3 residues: CAWSRQGKTYEQYF. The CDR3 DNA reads TGTGCCTGGAGTAGGCAGGGAAAAACCTACGAGCAGTACTTC.

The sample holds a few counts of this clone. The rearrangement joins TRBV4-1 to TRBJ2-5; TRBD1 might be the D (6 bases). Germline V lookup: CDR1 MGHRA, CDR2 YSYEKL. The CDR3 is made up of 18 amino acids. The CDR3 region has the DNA TGCGCGTCTGGCTCCGGACAGCCGTTGCTGGTAAAACAAGAGACCCAGTACTTC. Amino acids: CASGSGQPLLVKQETQYF.

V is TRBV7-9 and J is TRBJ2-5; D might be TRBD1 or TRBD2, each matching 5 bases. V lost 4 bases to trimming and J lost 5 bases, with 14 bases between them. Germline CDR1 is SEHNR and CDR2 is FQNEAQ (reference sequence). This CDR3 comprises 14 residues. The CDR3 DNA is TGTGCCAGCAGCTCCAGCAGGGAGTGGGAGACCCAGTACTTC. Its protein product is CASSSSREWETQYF.